The 22 T cell receptor beta chains listed next were all sequenced from one sample in a study of STAT5B mutations in CD4+ large granular lymphocyte leukemia. Only in-frame clones appear in the TCRdb table, and some are missing; sequencing was by immunoSEQ multiplex PCR. The data hold about 30,000 clones, with roughly 80% observed a single time. The source material was CD4+ T cells from blood buffy coats. These receptors were taken from a human donor in good health.

The rearrangement joins TRBV4-1 to TRBJ2-4; D is possibly TRBD1 or TRBD2 (5 bases each). Trimming took off 3 bases at V and 1 base at J, with 13 bases between the two ends. Per germline, CDR1 MGHRA and CDR2 YSYEKL. This CDR3 is 16 amino acids long. The CDR3 here is CASSQPGREAKNIQYF. The CDR3 DNA follows: TGCGCCAGCAGCCAGCCGGGACGAGAGGCCAAAAACATTCAGTACTTC.

The chain links TRBV11-3 to TRBJ2-1, with TRBD1 matching 7 bases. This CDR3 has 14 residues. J was trimmed by 5 bases and V by 3 bases; bases with no gene match: 4. Per germline, CDR1 SGHNT and CDR2 YENEEA. The CDR3 sequence: CASSFGQADNEQFF. CDR3 DNA sequence: TGTGCCAGCAGCTTCGGACAGGCAGACAATGAGCAGTTCTTC.

This clone showed up just a few times. The chain is built from TRBV18 and TRBJ2-3; TRBD2 aligns across 9 bases. Germline trimming cut 0 bases from V and 2 bases from J; bases unmatched to any gene: 9. Germline assignment: CDR1 KGHSH and CDR2 LQKENI. The CDR3 is 18 residues long. CDR3 residues: CASSPPKGTSYTTDTQYF. The CDR3 DNA reads as TGTGCCAGCTCACCACCGAAGGGGACTAGCTATACCACAGATACGCAGTATTTT.

The chain combines TRBV7-2 with TRBJ1-4, with D possibly matching TRBD1 (5 bases). Trimming left V 4 bases short and J 8 bases short, with 11 bases between. Germline-derived CDR1 and CDR2 are SGHTA and FQGNSA. The CDR3 consists of 13 residues. CDR3 in amino acids: CASSSMGREKLFF. The CDR3 DNA follows: TGTGCCAGCAGCTCTATGGGGCGGGAAAAACTGTTTTTT.

V gene TRBV19 combines with J gene TRBJ1-1, with a possible D match to TRBD1 (5 bases). Germline V gene sequence: CDR1 LNHDA, CDR2 SQIVND (reference sequence). This CDR3 spans 16 amino acids. V was pared by 6 bases and J by 0 bases, with 17 bases between. The CDR3 DNA follows: TGTGCCAGTAGAGCGGGGACCGCGGAGGTGAACACTGAAGCTTTCTTT. Translation gives CASRAGTAEVNTEAFF.

The V gene is TRBV11-3, the J gene TRBJ1-6, with a tentative D call TRBD1 (6 bases). The CDR3 length is 18 residues. Trimming took off 0 bases at V and 8 bases at J, with 20 bases between the two ends. Germline values: CDR1 SGHNT, CDR2 YENEEA. CDR3 bases: TGTGCCAGCAGCTTAGATCCCCAGGGACAACGTTTCGATTCACCCCTCCACTTT. This encodes CASSLDPQGQRFDSPLHF.

The V call is TRBV7-2, the J call TRBJ2-2; TRBD1 matches at 11 bases. The CDR3 loop spans 15 amino acids. Per the germline V gene, CDR1 is SGHTA and CDR2 is FQGNSA. CDR3 amino acids: CASLRDRGGTGELFF. The CDR3 coding sequence is TGTGCATCACTCCGGGACAGGGGGGGTACCGGGGAGCTGTTTTTT.

The genes are TRBV4-3 and TRBJ1-4; D is perhaps TRBD1 (5 bases). V lost 6 bases and J lost 7, with 12 bases in between. Germline-derived CDR1 and CDR2 are LGHNA and YSLEER. This CDR3 is built from 13 residues. The CDR3 nucleotides read TGCGCCAGCAGGCCCGGGACGTCTGAAAAACTGTTTTTT. Translating it yields CASRPGTSEKLFF.

V is TRBV19 and J is TRBJ1-5; perhaps TRBD1 as D (6 bases). The CDR3 sequence is 13 residues long. Per germline, CDR1 LNHDA and CDR2 SQIVND (reference sequence). V lost 5 bases to trimming and J lost 5 bases, with 10 bases between them. The CDR3 DNA reads TGTGCCAGTAGTGCGGACAGAGATCAGCCCCAGCATTTT. This translates into CASSADRDQPQHF. The full variable domain, its missing parts supplied by reference TRBV19 and TRBJ1-5, is DGGITQSPKYLFRKEGQNVTLSCEQNLNHDAMYWYRQDPGQGLRLIYYSQIVNDFQKGDIAEGYSVSREKKESFPLTVTSAQKNPTAFYLCASSADRDQPQHFGDGTRLSIL.

CDR3 nucleotide sequence: TGTGCCAGCAGTCCTATAAATAGCGGAGAGACCCAGTACTTC. Its protein product is CASSPINSGETQYF. The chain uses TRBV7-2 and TRBJ2-5; TRBD2 might be the D (6 bases). The V end lost 6 bases, the J end lost 4 bases, and 15 bases lay between the germline ends. This CDR3 is built from 14 residues. Germline V gene sequence: CDR1 SGHTA, CDR2 FQGNSA. Looking up the rest from reference TRBV7-2 and TRBJ2-5 gives the full variable domain: GAGVSQSPSNKVTEKGKDVELRCDPISGHTALYWYRQSLGQGLEFLIYFQGNSAPDKSGLPSDRFSAERTGGSVSTLTIQRTQQEDSAVYLCASSPINSGETQYFGPGTRLLVL.

The rearrangement joins TRBV19 to TRBJ1-5; TRBD1 might be the D (6 bases). Germline CDR1 is LNHDA and CDR2 is SQIVND (reference sequence). V gave up 4 bases and J gave up 6 bases, with 10 bases separating them. There are 13 residues in the CDR3. CDR3 bases: TGTGCCAGTAGTAGTCGGGGGCGTCAGCCCCAGCATTTT. This gives the protein CASSSRGRQPQHF.

The V gene is TRBV6-5, the J gene TRBJ2-3, with D possibly TRBD2 on 6 matching bases. Germline-derived CDR1 and CDR2 are MNHEY and SVGAGI. Between the trimmed V and J ends, which lost 2 bases and 1 base, there was a span of 10 bases. The CDR3 runs to 15 residues. CDR3 region: CASSYGGSRTDTQYF. The CDR3 DNA is TGTGCCAGCAGTTACGGGGGGTCCCGCACAGATACGCAGTATTTT.

A few counts support this clone. This CDR3 is CASSITGGNSPLHF. In DNA, the CDR3 is TGTGCCAGTAGTATAACAGGGGGAAATTCACCCCTCCACTTT. This chain links TRBV19 with TRBJ1-6; 8 nucleotides align to TRBD1. CDR3 length equals 14 residues. V was clipped by 2 bases and J by 7 bases; unmatched bases: 1. Per germline, CDR1 LNHDA and CDR2 SQIVND (reference sequence).

The V call is TRBV28, the J call TRBJ2-7; tentative D call: TRBD2 (6 bases). From germline, CDR1 is MDHEN and CDR2 SYDVKM. V was cut by 5 bases and J by 9 bases, with 17 bases left in between. The CDR3 is made up of 13 amino acids. The CDR3 nucleotides read TGTGCCAGCAGTCCGGGGGACCTCGTCGGGCAGTACGTC. Its translation: CASSPGDLVGQYV.

The genes are TRBV5-6 and TRBJ2-1; possibly TRBD1 or TRBD2 for D (6 bases each). CDR3 length equals 15 residues. CDR1 is SGHDT and CDR2 is YYEEEE in the germline V gene. V was cut by 4 bases and J by 0 bases, with 11 bases left in between. Written as DNA, the CDR3 is TGTGCCAGCAGCCCCGGAGGGGGCTCCTACAATGAGCAGTTCTTC. This translates into CASSPGGGSYNEQFF.

This clone was seen a few times. The chain couples TRBV10-3 to TRBJ2-2; 7 bases fit TRBD1. The CDR3 extends over 14 amino acids. The germline V gene has CDR1 ENHRY and CDR2 SYGVKD. V dropped 2 bases and J dropped 4; count of bases not matched to a gene: 1. CDR3 DNA sequence: TGTGCCATCAGTGAGAACAGGGGCACCGGGGAGCTGTTTTTT. This translates into CAISENRGTGELFF.

This clone was seen only once. V usage is TRBV10-3 and J usage is TRBJ1-1; 11 bases line up with TRBD1. Germline V gives CDR1 ENHRY, CDR2 SYGVKD. The CDR3 is 14 residues long. The junction had 3 bases not matched to a gene; V was cut back by 6 bases and J by 3 bases. In nucleotides, the CDR3 is TGTGCCATCAGAGGGACAGGGGGTTACACTGAAGCTTTCTTT. Amino acid sequence: CAIRGTGGYTEAFF.

This chain uses TRBV4-3 with TRBJ2-2; 9 positions agree with TRBD1. The J segment lost 2 bases and the V segment lost 3 bases, leaving 10 bases of the junction unmatched. The CDR3 spans 18 residues. Germline CDR1 LGHNA, CDR2 YSLEER. The CDR3 protein is CASSHHRGTGINTGELFF. The CDR3 DNA is TGCGCCAGCAGCCACCATAGGGGGACAGGGATAAACACCGGGGAGCTGTTTTTT.

In nucleotides, the CDR3 is TGTGCCAGCAGCGTAAGCCTAAAAGAGACCCAGTACTTC. Its translation: CASSVSLKETQYF. The rearrangement links TRBV11-2 to TRBJ2-5; D remains unclear. Germline CDR1 SGHAT, CDR2 FQNNGV. The CDR3 consists of 13 residues. The V end lost 5 bases, the J end lost 3 bases, and 10 bases lay between the germline ends.

The chain has TRBV15 and TRBJ2-5; no definite D call. Trimming shortened V by 5 bases and J by 4 bases, and 17 bases separated the two germline ends. Germline CDR1 reads LNHNV; CDR2 reads YYDKDF (reference sequence). The CDR3 runs to 15 residues. The CDR3 DNA is TGTGCCACCAGCGCGAAGGTCAAGGTGGCAGAGACCCAGTACTTC. Translation gives CATSAKVKVAETQYF.

The rearrangement links TRBV7-8 to TRBJ1-6; unclear D gene. The CDR3 is made up of 15 amino acids. The germline gives CDR1 SGHVS, CDR2 FQNEAQ. Trimming pared 1 base from V and 5 bases from J, leaving 9 bases between. The CDR3 nucleotides read TGTGCCAGCAGCTTAGAAGCCAGAGATAATTCACCCCTCCACTTT. It codes for CASSLEARDNSPLHF.

The rearrangement joins TRBV19 to TRBJ1-5, with 8 nucleotides matching TRBD1. The germline CDR1 and CDR2 sequences are LNHDA and SQIVND (reference sequence). With 5 bases clipped from V and 0 bases from J, the junction kept 6 bases outside the gene matches. This CDR3 is 16 amino acids long. Written as DNA, the CDR3 is TGTGCCAGTAGTGGGACAGGTGGAGGTAGCAATCAGCCCCAGCATTTT. Protein: CASSGTGGGSNQPQHF.